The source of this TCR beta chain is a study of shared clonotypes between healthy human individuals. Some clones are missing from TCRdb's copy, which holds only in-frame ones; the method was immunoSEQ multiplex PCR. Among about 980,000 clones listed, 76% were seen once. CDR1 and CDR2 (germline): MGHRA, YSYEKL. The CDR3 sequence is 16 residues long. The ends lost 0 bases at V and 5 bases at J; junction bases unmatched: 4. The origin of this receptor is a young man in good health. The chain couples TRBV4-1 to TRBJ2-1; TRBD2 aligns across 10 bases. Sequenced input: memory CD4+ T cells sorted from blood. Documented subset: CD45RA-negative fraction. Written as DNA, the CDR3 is TGCGCCAGCAGCCAAGATGTAGCGGGGGGCCACAATGAGCAGTTCTTC. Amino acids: CASSQDVAGGHNEQFF.